One sample yielded the 16 T cell receptor beta chains listed below, sequenced in a study of cytomegalovirus exposure and HLA in healthy donors. The PCR used 60 Vbeta and 13 Jbeta primers. Profiled with immunoSEQ multiplex PCR; TCRdb holds only in-frame clones, not every one. The table records more than 100,000 clones, approximately 80% of them present only once. The sample comprised PBMCs. Every receptor here comes from a man in his forties in good health and CMV-seronegative.

This clone came up once. The chain uses TRBV18 and TRBJ1-1; no definite D call. The V end lost 3 bases, the J end lost 0 bases, and 17 bases lay between the germline ends. The germline CDR1 and CDR2 sequences are KGHSH and LQKENI. This CDR3 is 17 amino acids long. CDR3 loop: CASSPQEVQILNTEAFF. CDR3 nucleotides: TGTGCCAGCTCACCGCAGGAGGTCCAGATTTTGAACACTGAAGCTTTCTTT. Based on the CDR3 plus reference TRBV18 and TRBJ1-1, the full variable domain is NAGVMQNPRHLVRRRGQEARLRCSPMKGHSHVYWYRQLPEEGLKFMVYLQKENIIDESGMPKERFSAEFPKEGPSILRIQQVVRGDSAAYFCASSPQEVQILNTEAFFGQGTRLTVV.

V and J are TRBV6-5 and TRBJ2-1; 9 bases match TRBD1. Per germline, CDR1 MNHEY and CDR2 SVGAGI. After removal of 6 bases from V and 10 bases from J, the junction contained 7 bases not matched to a gene. CDR3 length equals 13 residues. Here the CDR3 reads CASRPGTGPEQFF. The CDR3 nucleotides read TGTGCCAGCAGGCCTGGGACAGGGCCCGAGCAGTTCTTC.

This clone was found a few times. V is TRBV19 and J is TRBJ2-1; the match to TRBD2 covers 7 bases. Germline CDR1 and CDR2: LNHDA and SQIVND (reference sequence). The CDR3 runs to 14 residues. V was clipped by 7 bases and J by 2 bases; unmatched bases: 5. CDR3 DNA sequence: TGTGCCAGTACAACGGGGGGTACCTACAATGAGCAGTTCTTC. It codes for CASTTGGTYNEQFF.

The V gene is TRBV9, the J gene TRBJ2-2, with D tentatively TRBD1 (6 bases). The CDR3 spans 15 residues. V was trimmed by 3 bases and J by 5 bases, leaving 14 bases between them. Germline CDR1 SGDLS, CDR2 YYNGEE. CDR3 residues: CASSAQQGITGELFF. For the CDR3, the DNA is TGTGCCAGCAGCGCCCAGCAGGGGATAACCGGGGAGCTGTTTTTT.

This rearrangement joins TRBV2 to TRBJ2-1; 12 bases fit TRBD2. Losses at the gene ends were 8 bases for V and 9 bases for J; bases not matched to a gene: 14. CDR3 length equals 16 residues. Germline-derived CDR1 and CDR2 are SNHLY and FYNNEI. Here the CDR3 reads CASVVGLAGTPGEQFF. The CDR3 DNA reads TGTGCCAGCGTCGTCGGACTAGCGGGAACCCCCGGTGAGCAGTTCTTC.

V and J are TRBV2 and TRBJ2-5; the match to TRBD2 covers 10 bases. The CDR3 has 14 amino acids. V lost 6 bases, J lost 4 bases, and 5 bases stayed unmatched. Germline assignment: CDR1 SNHLY and CDR2 FYNNEI. The CDR3, as DNA: TGTGCCAGCAGATTGGCTAGCGGGGGAGAGACCCAGTACTTC. This gives the protein CASRLASGGETQYF. The entire variable domain, with the rest obtained from reference TRBV2 and TRBJ2-5, is as follows: EPEVTQTPSHQVTQMGQEVILRCVPISNHLYFYWYRQILGQKVEFLVSFYNNEISEKSEIFDDQFSVERPDGSNFTLKIRSTKLEDSAMYFCASRLASGGETQYFGPGTRLLVL.

The chain is built from TRBV5-4 and TRBJ2-3; tentative D call: TRBD2 (5 bases). V lost 4 bases to trimming and J lost 0 bases, with 15 bases between them. The CDR3 covers 16 residues. CDR1 SGHNT and CDR2 YYREEE come from the germline V gene (reference sequence). The CDR3 bases are TGTGCCAGCAGCAAGGTTGGGAGCTATAGCACAGATACGCAGTATTTT. Translating it yields CASSKVGSYSTDTQYF.

This chain uses TRBV9 with TRBJ2-7; 8 nucleotides line up with TRBD2. The CDR3 consists of 15 residues. CDR1 and CDR2 (germline): SGDLS, YYNGEE. J lost 0 bases, V lost 3 bases, and 5 bases had no gene match. The CDR3 region has the DNA TGTGCCAGCAGCGCTAGCGGGTCGGGCTCCTACGAGCAGTACTTC. Translation: CASSASGSGSYEQYF.

The rearrangement uses TRBV7-2 and TRBJ1-1; D is unresolved. Germline V lookup: CDR1 SGHTA, CDR2 FQGNSA. The CDR3 spans 14 residues. V shed 1 base and J shed 3 bases, with 9 bases lying between them. CDR3 bases: TGTGCCAGCAGCTTAGGAGACACACACACTGAAGCTTTCTTT. It codes for CASSLGDTHTEAFF.

In DNA form, the CDR3 reads TGCGCCAGCAGCCCGACAGGGAACTATGGCTACACCTTC. Translating it yields CASSPTGNYGYTF. The chain couples TRBV5-1 to TRBJ1-2, with 7 nucleotides matching TRBD1. Looked up from germline, CDR1 is SGHRS and CDR2 is YFSETQ. After removal of 4 bases from V and 2 bases from J, the junction contained 2 bases not matched to a gene. CDR3 length equals 13 residues.

The chain links TRBV4-1 to TRBJ1-1; 8 bases agree with TRBD1. Germline values: CDR1 MGHRA, CDR2 YSYEKL. The CDR3 is 14 amino acids. The junction had 3 bases not matched to a gene; V was cut back by 5 bases and J by 1 base. CDR3 sequence (DNA): TGCGCCAGCAGCTACGACAGGGGGAACACTGAAGCTTTCTTT. It specifies CASSYDRGNTEAFF.

The chain employs TRBV28 and TRBJ2-1, with 7 nucleotides matching TRBD1. The CDR3 sequence is 15 residues long. Germline lookup yields CDR1 MDHEN and CDR2 SYDVKM. V dropped 6 bases and J dropped 0; count of bases not matched to a gene: 5. The CDR3 spells CASRTGLISYNEQFF. As DNA, the CDR3 is TGTGCCAGCAGGACAGGGCTGATCTCCTACAATGAGCAGTTCTTC. Using reference TRBV28 and TRBJ2-1 for the parts outside the CDR3, the full variable domain is DVKVTQSSRYLVKRTGEKVFLECVQDMDHENMFWYRQDPGLGLRLIYFSYDVKMKEKGDIPEGYSVSREKKERFSLILESASTNQTSMYLCASRTGLISYNEQFFGPGTRLTVL.

The CDR3 loop reads CASSLRQVDTGELFF. The DNA for the CDR3 is TGTGCCAGCAGCTTAAGACAGGTGGACACCGGGGAGCTGTTTTTT. The chain uses TRBV7-2 and TRBJ2-2, with a weak D call TRBD1 (6 bases). Looked up from germline, CDR1 is SGHTA and CDR2 is FQGNSA. V lost 2 bases and J 3 bases, leaving 10 bases between the germline ends. The CDR3 runs 15 residues.

The V and J genes are TRBV30 and TRBJ2-7, with a tentative D call TRBD2 (6 bases). The CDR3 has 14 amino acids. V was trimmed by 3 bases and J by 0 bases, leaving 12 bases between them. Germline V gene lookup returns CDR1 GTSNPN and CDR2 SVGIG (reference sequence). The CDR3 coding sequence is TGTGCCTGGAGCCCCGGGGGATCCTCCTACGAGCAGTACTTC. This translates into CAWSPGGSSYEQYF.

The gene calls are TRBV6-5 and TRBJ1-1; D ambiguous. The CDR3 has 13 amino acids. CDR1 is MNHEY and CDR2 is SVGAGI in the germline V gene. V lost 5 bases and J lost 4, with 11 bases in between. For the CDR3, the DNA is TGTGCCAGCAGTATTGGACTGAGCACTGAAGCTTTCTTT. It yields the protein CASSIGLSTEAFF.

The V call is TRBV29-1, the J call TRBJ1-1; D not certain. Germline V gene data show CDR1 as SQVTM and CDR2 as ANQGSEA. The CDR3 spans 13 residues. The V and J ends lost 7 bases and 0 bases respectively, with 12 bases between them. CDR3 DNA sequence: TGCAGCGCCCTACAGTCTTTGAACACTGAAGCTTTCTTT. This translates into CSALQSLNTEAFF. The full variable domain, its missing parts supplied by reference TRBV29-1 and TRBJ1-1, is SAVISQKPSRDICQRGTSLTIQCQVDSQVTMMFWYRQQPGQSLTLIATANQGSEATYESGFVIDKFPISRPNLTFSTLTVSNMSPEDSSIYLCSALQSLNTEAFFGQGTRLTVV.